The present TCR beta chain was sequenced within a study of OX40 agonist ivuxolimab in advanced cancers. Measured with immunoSEQ multiplex PCR; TCRdb has only the in-frame clones, and not every one. The sample lists about 30,000 clones, approximately 84% seen once, with about a quarter in the top ten. This CDR3 contains 16 residues. Trimming cost V 6 bases and J 0 bases, with 17 bases left between them. The V gene's germline CDR1 is MDHEN and CDR2 SYDVKM. Specimen: CD4+ or CD8+ T cells sorted from blood, collected in a trial of the OX40 agonist ivuxolimab. The chain recombines TRBV28 with TRBJ1-1; D possibly corresponds to TRBD1 (6 bases). The TCR comes from an adult with an advanced solid tumor such as melanoma, head and neck, liver or kidney cancer. CDR3: CASSLIIRGMNTEAFF. CDR3 bases: TGTGCCAGCAGCTTAATTATCAGGGGAATGAACACTGAAGCTTTCTTT.